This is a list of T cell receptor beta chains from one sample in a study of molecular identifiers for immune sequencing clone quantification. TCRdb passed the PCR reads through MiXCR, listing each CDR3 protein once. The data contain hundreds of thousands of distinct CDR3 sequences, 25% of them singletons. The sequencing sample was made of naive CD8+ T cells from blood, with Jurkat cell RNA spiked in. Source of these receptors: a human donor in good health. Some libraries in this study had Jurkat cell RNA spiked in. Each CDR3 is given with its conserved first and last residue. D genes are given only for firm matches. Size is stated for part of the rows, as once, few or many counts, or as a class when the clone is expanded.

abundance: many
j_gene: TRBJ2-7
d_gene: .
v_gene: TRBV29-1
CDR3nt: TGCAGCGTTGAAGAATATGACAGCTCCTACGAGCAGTACTTC
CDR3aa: CSVEEYDSSYEQYF

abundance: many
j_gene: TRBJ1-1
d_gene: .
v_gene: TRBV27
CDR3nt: TGTGCCAGCAGTTACCAACTGAACACTGAAGCTTTCTTT
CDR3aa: CASSYQLNTEAFF

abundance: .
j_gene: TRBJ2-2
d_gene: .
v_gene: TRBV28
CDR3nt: TGTGCCAGCAGTCGGGACGGTCTCACCGGGGAGCTGTTTTTT
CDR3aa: CASSRDGLTGELFF

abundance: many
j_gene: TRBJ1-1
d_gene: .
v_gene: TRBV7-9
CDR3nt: TGTGCCAGCAGGCATCCGTCTTCCGACCCAACTGAAGCTTTCTTT
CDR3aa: CASRHPSSDPTEAFF

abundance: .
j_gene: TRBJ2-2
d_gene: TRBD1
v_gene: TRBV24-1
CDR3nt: TGTGCCACCAGTGATACACCCGGGCAGGGGGCCAACACCGGGGAGCTGTTTTTT
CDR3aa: CATSDTPGQGANTGELFF

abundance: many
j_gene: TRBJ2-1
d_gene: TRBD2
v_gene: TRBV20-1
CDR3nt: TGCAGTGCTAGTCCTCTAGCGGGATACAATGAGCAGTTCTTC
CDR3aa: CSASPLAGYNEQFF

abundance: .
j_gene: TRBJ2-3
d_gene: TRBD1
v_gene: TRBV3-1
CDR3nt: TGTGCCAGCAGCCGACCGGGACAGACCGCTAGCACAGATACGCAGTATTTT
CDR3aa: CASSRPGQTASTDTQYF

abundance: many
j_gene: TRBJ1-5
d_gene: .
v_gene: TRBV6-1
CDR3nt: TGTGCCAGCAGAGGATTCGGAAGTAGCAATCAGCCCCAGCATTTT
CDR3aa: CASRGFGSSNQPQHF

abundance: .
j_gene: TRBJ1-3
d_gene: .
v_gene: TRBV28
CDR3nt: TGTGCCACCTCGTTCAGGGGAAACTCTGGAAACACCATATATTTT
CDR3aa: CATSFRGNSGNTIYF

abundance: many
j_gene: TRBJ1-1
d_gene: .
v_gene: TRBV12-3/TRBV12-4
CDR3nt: TGTGCCAGCACCGGGGACGGCAGCTTAGTAGCTTTCTTT
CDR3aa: CASTGDGSLVAFF

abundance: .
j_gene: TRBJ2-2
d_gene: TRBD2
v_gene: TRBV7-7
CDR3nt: TGTGCTAGCAGTTCCCGAGCGGGAGGGCCATCCGGGGAGCTGTTTTTT
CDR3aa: CASSSRAGGPSGELFF

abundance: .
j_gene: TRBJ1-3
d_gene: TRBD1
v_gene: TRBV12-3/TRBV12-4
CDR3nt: TGTGCCAGCAGCTATTCCGGTGACAGGGTCGGAAACACCATATATTTT
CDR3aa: CASSYSGDRVGNTIYF

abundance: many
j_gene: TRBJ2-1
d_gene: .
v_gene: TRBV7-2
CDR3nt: TGTGCCAGCAGCACTTTCAACTACAATGAGCAGTTCTTC
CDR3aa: CASSTFNYNEQFF

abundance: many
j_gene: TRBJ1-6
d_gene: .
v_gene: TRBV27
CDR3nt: TGTGCCAGCAGTCCATTCAATTCACCCCTCCACTTT
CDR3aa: CASSPFNSPLHF

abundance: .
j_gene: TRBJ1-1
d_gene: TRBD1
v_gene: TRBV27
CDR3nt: TGTGCCACCGGGACAGGGGAGTACACTGAAGCTTTCTTT
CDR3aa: CATGTGEYTEAFF

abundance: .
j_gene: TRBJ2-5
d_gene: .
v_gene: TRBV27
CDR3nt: TGTGCCAGCAGTTTATCCCCAACAGGGTCCCAAGAGACCCAGTACTTC
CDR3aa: CASSLSPTGSQETQYF

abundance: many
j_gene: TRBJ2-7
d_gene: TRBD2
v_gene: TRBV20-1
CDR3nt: TGCAGTGCTAGTGGGCCGGGACTAGCTCCCTACGAGCAGTACTTC
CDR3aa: CSASGPGLAPYEQYF

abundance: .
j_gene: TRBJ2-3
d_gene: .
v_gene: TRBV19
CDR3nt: TGTGCCAGTAGTAAGACTGAAAAGCGGTACACAGATACGCAGTATTTT
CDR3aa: CASSKTEKRYTDTQYF

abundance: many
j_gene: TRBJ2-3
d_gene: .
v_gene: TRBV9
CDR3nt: TGTGCCAGCAGCTCCTGGGGCGCTAGCACAGATACGCAGTATTTT
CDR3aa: CASSSWGASTDTQYF

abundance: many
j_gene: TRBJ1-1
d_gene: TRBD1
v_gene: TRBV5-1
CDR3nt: TGCGCCAGCAGCCAGAGAATTGACAGGGGGGAGAACACTGAAGCTTTCTTT
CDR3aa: CASSQRIDRGENTEAFF

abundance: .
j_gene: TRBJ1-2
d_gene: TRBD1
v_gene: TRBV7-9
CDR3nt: TGTGCCAGCTCTCCCTTAACAGGGGGCCGTAACTATGGCTACACCTTC
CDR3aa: CASSPLTGGRNYGYTF

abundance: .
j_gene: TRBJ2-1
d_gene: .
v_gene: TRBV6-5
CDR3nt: TGTGCCAGCCGTTACTCGCCGGGACCCGGTAGGAATGAGCAGTTCTTC
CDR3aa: CASRYSPGPGRNEQFF

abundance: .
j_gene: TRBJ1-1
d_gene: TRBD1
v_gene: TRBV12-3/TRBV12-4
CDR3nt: TGTGCCAGCAGCTTAGCCAGGGGGCGACCTGAAGCTCTCTTT
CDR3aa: CASSLARGRPEALF

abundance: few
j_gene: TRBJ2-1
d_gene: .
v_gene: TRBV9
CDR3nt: TGTGCCAGCAGCGTAGGGCTGCTCGGCAATGAGCAGTTCTTC
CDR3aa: CASSVGLLGNEQFF

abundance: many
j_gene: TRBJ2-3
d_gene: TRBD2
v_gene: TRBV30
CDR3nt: TGTGCCTGGATGTCCCTACTCAGCGGGAGTGACACAGATACGCAGTATTTT
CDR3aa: CAWMSLLSGSDTDTQYF

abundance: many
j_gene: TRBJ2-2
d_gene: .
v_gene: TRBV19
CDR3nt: TGTGCCAGTAGTATGGGGGAACCTATGACCACCGGGGAGCTGTTTTTT
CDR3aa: CASSMGEPMTTGELFF

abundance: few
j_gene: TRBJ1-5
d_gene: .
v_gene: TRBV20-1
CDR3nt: TGCAGTGCTCGCCGGCGGGACATAAATCAGCCCCAGCATTTT
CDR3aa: CSARRRDINQPQHF

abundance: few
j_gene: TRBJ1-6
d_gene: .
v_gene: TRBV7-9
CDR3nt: TGTGCCAGCAGCTTAGGTAGGGGCGATTCACCCCTCCACTTT
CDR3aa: CASSLGRGDSPLHF